This record looks at one T cell receptor beta chain sequence and its context. The protocol was immunoSEQ multiplex PCR, while the TCRdb copy is restricted to in-frame clones and leaves out a portion. Found here are tens of thousands of clones, less than 95% of them singletons; the top ten hold about 9.3%. The germline CDR1 and CDR2 sequences are LNHDA and SQIVND (reference sequence). The CDR3 is 14 amino acids. Trimming removed 2 bases at V and 5 bases at J, with 10 bases between. This entry belongs to a study of OX40 agonist ivuxolimab in advanced cancers. Study-level information: Patients were treated with ivuxolimab, an agonistic anti-OX40 (CD134) antibody. Intravenous ivuxolimab at 0.01 to 10 mg/kg was given to patients every 2 weeks.

Sequenced here: CD4+ or CD8+ T cells sorted from blood, sampled in a trial of the OX40 agonist ivuxolimab. The sequence came from an adult with an advanced solid tumor such as melanoma, head and neck, liver or kidney cancer. The J gene is TRBJ2-1, the V gene TRBV19; D gene unclear. The CDR3 sequence: CASSIISRDNEQFF. The CDR3 nucleotides read TGTGCCAGTAGTATAATATCCAGAGACAATGAGCAGTTCTTC.